The next 4 T cell receptor beta chains were all read from a single sample in a study of blood T cell repertoires in COVID-19. Data came from immunoSEQ multiplex PCR; TCRdb stores just in-frame clones and leaves some out. The sample contains a few hundred thousand clones, around 89% of which appear only once. Sequenced material: peripheral blood. Receptors were obtained from a woman under 40 with COVID-19, enrolled during active disease.

V and J are TRBV9 and TRBJ2-5, with 11 positions matching TRBD2. J lost 1 base, V lost 3 bases, and 5 bases had no gene match. Germline assignment: CDR1 SGDLS and CDR2 YYNGEE. There are 16 residues in the CDR3. The CDR3 DNA is TGTGCCAGCAGCGCAACCGGGACTAGCGGCCAAGAGACCCAGTACTTC. Translating gives CASSATGTSGQETQYF.

As concerns this clone: The germline gene is not matched at one end of the junction; a read error may be the cause. This rearrangement joins TRBV7-7 to TRBJ2-5; tentatively, D is TRBD1 (5 bases). This CDR3 is built from 12 residues. From germline, CDR1 is SSHAT and CDR2 FNYEAQ (reference sequence). CDR3 sequence: CASSSRGQTQYF. CDR3 coding DNA: TGTGCTAGCAGCTCTAGGGGTCAGACCCAGTACTTC.

The chain uses TRBV6-5 and TRBJ1-1; D ambiguous. The CDR3 covers 13 residues. Germline assignment: CDR1 MNHEY and CDR2 SVGAGI. Trimming took off 6 bases at V and 3 bases at J, with 11 bases between the two ends. The CDR3 DNA sequence: TGTGCCAGCAGGGGCCCCTGGGACACTGAAGCTTTCTTT. This translates into CASRGPWDTEAFF.

This clone was seen only once. This chain uses TRBV5-6 with TRBJ1-2; D is undetermined. The CDR3 sequence is 15 residues long. Trimming stripped 0 bases from V and 2 bases from J, with 11 bases between. Germline CDR1 is SGHDT and CDR2 is YYEEEE. CDR3 coding DNA: TGTGCCAGCAGCTTGGATGCAGTAAGAAACTATGGCTACACCTTC. Its translation: CASSLDAVRNYGYTF.